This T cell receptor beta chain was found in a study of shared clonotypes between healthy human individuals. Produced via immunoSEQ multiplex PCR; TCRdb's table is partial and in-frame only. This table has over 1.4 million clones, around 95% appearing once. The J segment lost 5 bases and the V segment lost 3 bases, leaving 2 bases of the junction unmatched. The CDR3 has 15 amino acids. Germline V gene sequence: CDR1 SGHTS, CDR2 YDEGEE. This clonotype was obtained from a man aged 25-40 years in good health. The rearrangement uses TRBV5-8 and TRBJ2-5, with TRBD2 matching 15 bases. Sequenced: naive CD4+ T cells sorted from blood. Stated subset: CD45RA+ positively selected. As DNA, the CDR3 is TGTGCCAGCAGCTATGGACTAGCGGGAGGGGAGACCCAGTACTTC. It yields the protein CASSYGLAGGETQYF.